This T cell receptor beta chain derives from a study of blood T cell repertoires in COVID-19. Using immunoSEQ multiplex PCR, the repertoire was profiled, and TCRdb retains in-frame clones only, with some absent. The repertoire has some 140,000 clones, about 80% of them found once; the top ten carry approximately 30%. The TCR sequence derives from a woman in her sixties with acute or convalescent COVID-19. The source material was peripheral blood.

CDR3 sequence: CASSSPGQSLKRSTDTQYF. The DNA for the CDR3 is TGCGCCAGCAGCTCCCCTGGGCAGTCCCTAAAAAGGAGCACAGATACGCAGTATTTT. The chain has TRBV5-1 and TRBJ2-3; D not resolved. The CDR3 is made up of 19 amino acids. V was trimmed by 3 bases and J by 0 bases, leaving 23 bases between them. The germline CDR1 and CDR2 sequences are SGHRS and YFSETQ. The full variable domain, rest sourced from reference TRBV5-1 and TRBJ2-3, is KAGVTQTPRYLIKTRGQQVTLSCSPISGHRSVSWYQQTPGQGLQFLFEYFSETQRNKGNFPGRFSGRQFSNSRSEMNVSTLELGDSALYLCASSSPGQSLKRSTDTQYFGPGTRLTVL.